This T cell receptor beta chain appears in the sequencing data of a study of blood T cell repertoires in COVID-19. The data were produced by immunoSEQ multiplex PCR, yet TCRdb's version contains in-frame clones alone and is incomplete. The sample has 120,000 or so clones, 88% seen once. Material: peripheral blood. The receptor's source is a man between 45 and 60 years old with acute or convalescent COVID-19.

The chain's CDR3 is CATSRDLLAELTDTQYF. CDR3 DNA: TGTGCCACCAGCAGAGATCTACTAGCGGAGCTCACAGATACGCAGTATTTT. The chain links TRBV15 to TRBJ2-3, with 8 bases matching TRBD2. Germline CDR1 and CDR2: LNHNV and YYDKDF (reference sequence). The trim removed 0 bases at V and 2 bases at J, leaving 7 bases unmatched. This CDR3 region has 17 residues.